Each of the 10 T cell receptor beta chains below was sequenced from the same sample in a study of blood T cell repertoires in COVID-19. The repertoire was sequenced with immunoSEQ multiplex PCR; TCRdb's copy has only in-frame clones and lacks some. Among about 280,000 clones listed, 65% to 90% were seen once. The source material was peripheral blood. All receptors come from a man in his forties or fifties with active or convalescent COVID-19.

V gene TRBV19 combines with J gene TRBJ1-1; TRBD1 matches 8 bases. The trim removed 1 base at V and 11 bases at J, leaving 15 bases unmatched. The germline CDR1 and CDR2 sequences are LNHDA and SQIVND (reference sequence). CDR3 length equals 16 residues. Here the CDR3 reads CASSIGRRQGIDQAFF. CDR3 nucleotides: TGTGCCAGTAGTATAGGAAGACGACAGGGGATTGATCAGGCTTTCTTT.

V and J are TRBV10-1 and TRBJ2-1; 7 nucleotides agree with TRBD1. CDR3 size: 18 residues. Germline CDR1 WNHNN, CDR2 SYGVQD (reference sequence). Unmatched junction bases numbered 12, after V lost 4 bases and J lost 0 bases. The CDR3 region is CASSGLGGTPSSYNEQFF. The CDR3 region has the DNA TGCGCCAGCAGTGGCCTAGGGGGCACCCCGAGCTCCTACAATGAGCAGTTCTTC.

This sequence joins TRBV9 and TRBJ2-7; TRBD2 agrees at 13 bases. CDR3 size: 15 residues. Germline trimming cut 4 bases from V and 3 bases from J; bases unmatched to any gene: 4. Per the germline V gene, CDR1 is SGDLS and CDR2 is YYNGEE. DNA of the CDR3: TGTGCCAGCAGCCCCGGGACTAGCGGGAACTACGAGCAGTACTTC. Residues: CASSPGTSGNYEQYF.

V is TRBV6-6 and J is TRBJ2-3; 10 bases fit TRBD2. The CDR3 consists of 14 residues. With 6 bases clipped from V and 6 bases from J, the junction kept 6 bases outside the gene matches. Per germline, CDR1 MNHNY and CDR2 SVGAGI (reference sequence). Written as DNA, the CDR3 is TGTGCCAGCAGGGCCAGCGGGAGGGGGGATACGCAGTATTTT. Its translation is CASRASGRGDTQYF.

The rearrangement links TRBV29-1 to TRBJ2-6, with 9 bases fitting TRBD1. Germline V lookup: CDR1 SQVTM, CDR2 ANQGSEA. Trimming removed 2 bases from V and 0 bases from J; junction bases left unmatched: 20. This CDR3 region has 22 residues. CDR3: CSVELRGGTGPPFSSGANVLTF. CDR3 DNA sequence: TGCAGCGTTGAACTAAGGGGGGGGACAGGGCCCCCCTTCAGCTCTGGGGCCAACGTCCTGACTTTC.

This sequence joins TRBV9 and TRBJ1-3; 7 bases line up with TRBD1. Germline-derived CDR1 and CDR2 are SGDLS and YYNGEE. J was trimmed by 2 bases and V by 2 bases; bases with no gene match: 1. The CDR3 is 14 amino acids. Here the CDR3 DNA reads TGTGCCAGCAGCGTTGGACAGGCTGGAAACACCATATATTTT. Its protein is CASSVGQAGNTIYF.

This clone was seen once. The chain has TRBV25-1 and TRBJ1-2; D uncertain. V lost 3 bases and J lost 2, with 4 bases in between. There are 12 residues in the CDR3. From germline, CDR1 is MGHDK and CDR2 SYGVNS. CDR3 coding DNA: TGTGCCAGCAGTGACGTCAACTATGGCTACACCTTC. Its protein product is CASSDVNYGYTF.

The V call is TRBV9, the J call TRBJ2-5; TRBD2 matches at 7 bases. The V gene end was trimmed by 0 bases and the J gene end by 2 bases; junction bases not matched to a gene: 4. This CDR3 contains 15 residues. Germline V gives CDR1 SGDLS, CDR2 YYNGEE. The CDR3 is CASSVGAGNQETQYF. The CDR3, as DNA: TGTGCCAGCAGCGTAGGAGCGGGGAATCAAGAGACCCAGTACTTC.

In this sample, this clone turned up once. Other DNA sequences in the sample encode the same CDR3. This chain connects TRBV2 to TRBJ1-1; no definite D call. There are 11 residues in the CDR3. Germline CDR1 and CDR2: SNHLY and FYNNEI. V was clipped by 8 bases and J by 2 bases, with 6 bases between them. The CDR3 nucleotides read TGTGCCAGCGGGAGAAACACTGAAGCTTTCTTT. It translates to CASGRNTEAFF.

The V gene is TRBV18, the J gene TRBJ1-3; D remains unclear. This CDR3 spans 15 amino acids. Trimming pared 3 bases from V and 0 bases from J, leaving 9 bases between. Looked up from germline, CDR1 is KGHSH and CDR2 is LQKENI. CDR3 amino acids: CASSPSGVSGNTIYF. In DNA form, the CDR3 reads TGTGCCAGCTCACCCAGCGGCGTCTCTGGAAACACCATATATTTT.